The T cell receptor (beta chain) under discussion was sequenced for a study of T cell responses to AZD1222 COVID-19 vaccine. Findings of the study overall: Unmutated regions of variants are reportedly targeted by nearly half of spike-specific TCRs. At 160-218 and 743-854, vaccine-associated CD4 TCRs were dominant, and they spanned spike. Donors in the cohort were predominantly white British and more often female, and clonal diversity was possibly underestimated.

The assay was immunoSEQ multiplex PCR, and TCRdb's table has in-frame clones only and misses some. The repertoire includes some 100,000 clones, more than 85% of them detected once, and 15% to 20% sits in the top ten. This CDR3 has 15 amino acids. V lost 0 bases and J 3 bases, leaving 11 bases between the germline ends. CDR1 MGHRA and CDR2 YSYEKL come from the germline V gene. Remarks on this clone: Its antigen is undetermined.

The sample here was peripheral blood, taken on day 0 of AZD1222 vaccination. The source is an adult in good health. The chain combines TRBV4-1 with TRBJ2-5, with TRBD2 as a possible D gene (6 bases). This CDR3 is CASSQDWTGEETQYF. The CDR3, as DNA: TGCGCCAGCAGCCAAGATTGGACGGGGGAAGAGACCCAGTACTTC.